The 20 T cell receptor beta chains in this list originate from one sample, sequenced in a study of memory CD4+ T cells and cytomegalovirus serostatus. Single viable CD3+CD4+CD8-CD45RO+ cells were sorted as the memory CD4+ T cells. TCRdb's table, derived via immunoSEQ multiplex PCR, lists solely in-frame clones and lacks some. Of around 45,000 clones in the sample, under 80% are singletons; the top ten hold 0.55% to 0.7%. The sample was memory CD4+ T cells from blood. Receptors were obtained from an adult in good health and CMV-seronegative.

Notes on this clone: One end of the junction varies from germline; a read error may be responsible. This chain uses TRBV7-2 with TRBJ2-7, with no clear D. This CDR3 has 13 residues. Per germline, CDR1 SGHTA and CDR2 FQGNSA. CDR3 bases: TGTGCCAGCAGCTTAGCGCTATCGTCGCCGCAACACTTC. Protein: CASSLALSSPQHF.

A single count supports this clone. J is TRBJ2-1 and V is TRBV2; 9 nucleotides line up with TRBD1. V lost 5 bases to trimming and J lost 2 bases; unmatched junction nucleotides: 7. This CDR3 is 16 amino acids long. Germline assignment: CDR1 SNHLY and CDR2 FYNNEI. Written as DNA, the CDR3 is TGTGCCAGCAGTCGGGACAGGGCGGTTGCCTACAATGAGCAGTTCTTC. It codes for CASSRDRAVAYNEQFF. Filled out from reference TRBV2 and TRBJ2-1, the complete variable domain reads EPEVTQTPSHQVTQMGQEVILRCVPISNHLYFYWYRQILGQKVEFLVSFYNNEISEKSEIFDDQFSVERPDGSNFTLKIRSTKLEDSAMYFCASSRDRAVAYNEQFFGPGTRLTVL.

The chain employs TRBV4-1 and TRBJ2-1; D uncertain. Germline V gene lookup returns CDR1 MGHRA and CDR2 YSYEKL. Trimming took off 8 bases at V and 7 bases at J, with 18 bases between the two ends. CDR3 length equals 14 residues. CDR3 coding DNA: TGCGCCAGCTCGACGGGTGCCAGGCAGAATGAGCAGTTCTTC. It is translated as CASSTGARQNEQFF.

The V gene is TRBV2, the J gene TRBJ1-6; D is uncertain. This CDR3 region has 14 residues. Germline CDR1 SNHLY, CDR2 FYNNEI. The V end was cut by 4 bases, the J end by 5 bases, with 9 bases between. CDR3 protein: CASSAGFDNSPLHF. CDR3 bases: TGTGCCAGCAGTGCGGGGTTCGATAATTCACCCCTCCACTTT.

This sequence joins TRBV29-1 and TRBJ2-7; D uncertain. CDR1 and CDR2 (germline): SQVTM, ANQGSEA. Between the trimmed V and J ends, which lost 3 bases and 2 bases, there was a span of 11 bases. The CDR3 has 13 amino acids. The CDR3: CSVEVGIPYEQYF. The CDR3 coding sequence is TGCAGCGTTGAGGTAGGGATCCCCTACGAGCAGTACTTC.

The count of this clone is one. The chain links TRBV28 to TRBJ1-6, with D unresolved. Trimming took 10 bases from V and 1 from J, leaving 11 bases between them. CDR3 size: 14 residues. CDR1 and CDR2 (germline): MDHEN, SYDVKM. The CDR3 reads CATEAYSYNSPLHF. Written as DNA, the CDR3 is TGTGCCACTGAGGCCTATTCCTATAATTCACCCCTCCACTTT.

The V gene is TRBV11-1, the J gene TRBJ2-7, with 9 nucleotides matching TRBD1. The CDR3 consists of 16 residues. The V and J ends lost 3 bases and 2 bases, in that order; junction bases with no gene match: 8. CDR1 SGHAT and CDR2 FQDESV come from the germline V gene (reference sequence). CDR3 amino acids: CASSLGTGYQTYEQYF. The CDR3, as DNA: TGTGCCAGCAGCTTGGGGACAGGGTACCAAACCTACGAGCAGTACTTC.

The V call is TRBV7-3, the J call TRBJ1-6; 7 bases map to TRBD1. Germline CDR1 SGHTA, CDR2 FQGTGA. This CDR3 has 14 residues. Trimming cost V 5 bases and J 6 bases; bases outside gene matches: 4. This CDR3 reads CASSQGTVNSPLHF. The CDR3, as DNA: TGTGCCAGCAGCCAAGGGACAGTTAATTCACCCCTCCACTTT.

The rearrangement links TRBV6-6 to TRBJ1-2, with TRBD1 matching 8 bases. With 7 bases clipped from V and 4 bases from J, the junction kept 5 bases outside the gene matches. From germline, CDR1 is MNHNY and CDR2 SVGAGI (reference sequence). The CDR3 is made up of 13 amino acids. The CDR3 spells CASNRGVGYGYTF. The CDR3 region has the DNA TGTGCCAGCAACAGGGGGGTCGGCTATGGCTACACCTTC.

This rearrangement joins TRBV5-1 to TRBJ1-2, with unresolved D. Looked up from germline, CDR1 is SGHRS and CDR2 is YFSETQ. This CDR3 spans 13 amino acids. Trimming took 0 bases from V and 10 from J, leaving 13 bases between them. CDR3 sequence: CASSLEGSQFYTF. The CDR3 nucleotides read TGCGCCAGCAGCTTGGAGGGATCCCAATTCTACACCTTC.

J is TRBJ2-1 and V is TRBV5-1; TRBD1 matches 7 bases. The V segment lost 7 bases and the J segment 0 bases; nucleotides outside the gene matches: 7. Germline loops: CDR1 SGHRS, CDR2 YFSETQ. This CDR3 region has 15 residues. The CDR3 reads CASLDGTDSYNEQFF. The CDR3 coding sequence is TGCGCCAGCTTAGACGGGACAGACTCCTACAATGAGCAGTTCTTC.

The sample holds one count of this clone. V and J are TRBV9 and TRBJ2-7; no clear D. CDR1 SGDLS and CDR2 YYNGEE come from the germline V gene. V lost 0 bases and J lost 1, with 5 bases in between. This CDR3 has 13 residues. CDR3: CASSVGQSYEQYF. DNA for the CDR3: TGTGCCAGCAGCGTAGGCCAATCCTACGAGCAGTACTTC. The whole variable domain, filled in from reference TRBV9 and TRBJ2-7, reads DSGVTQTPKHLITATGQRVTLRCSPRSGDLSVYWYQQSLDQGLQFLIQYYNGEERAKGNILERFSAQQFPDLHSELNLSSLELGDSALYFCASSVGQSYEQYFGPGTRLTVT.

J is TRBJ1-2 and V is TRBV11-1; 9 bases are shared with TRBD1. The CDR3 extends over 19 amino acids. After removal of 3 bases from V and 0 bases from J, the junction contained 14 bases not matched to a gene. Germline values: CDR1 SGHAT, CDR2 FQDESV (reference sequence). The CDR3 sequence is CASSLDADWTGATNYGYTF. In DNA form, the CDR3 reads TGTGCCAGCAGCTTGGACGCCGATTGGACAGGGGCTACTAACTATGGCTACACCTTC.

The chain is built from TRBV7-2 and TRBJ1-1, with D uncertain. The V gene's germline CDR1 is SGHTA and CDR2 FQGNSA. The V gene lost 1 base and the J gene lost 1 base, with 7 bases spanning the gap. The CDR3 consists of 14 residues. The DNA for the CDR3 is TGTGCCAGCAGCTTAGGGGTTCAGAACACTGAAGCTTTCTTT. This encodes CASSLGVQNTEAFF.

The gene calls are TRBV27 and TRBJ1-5, with unresolved D. The ends were cut back, 0 bases at V and 7 bases at J, with 16 bases in the middle. Per the germline V gene, CDR1 is MNHEY and CDR2 is SMNVEV (reference sequence). This CDR3 contains 16 residues. In DNA form, the CDR3 reads TGTGCCAGCAGTTTATCCGAACCGGGATCTCGGCAGCCCCAGCATTTT. Protein: CASSLSEPGSRQPQHF.

This clone has only a few counts. CDR3: CASSPQDIRQETQYF. The CDR3 nucleotides read TGTGCCAGCTCACCACAGGACATTAGACAAGAGACCCAGTACTTC. The genes are TRBV18 and TRBJ2-5, with TRBD1 as a possible D gene (5 bases). Germline-derived CDR1 and CDR2 are KGHSH and LQKENI. V was pared by 1 base and J by 2 bases, with 11 bases between. This CDR3 spans 15 amino acids.

The chain joins TRBV7-2 to TRBJ1-6, with D unclear. With 2 bases removed from V and 8 bases from J, the gap between germline ends came to 10 bases. Germline CDR1 SGHTA, CDR2 FQGNSA. CDR3 size: 14 residues. The CDR3 nucleotides read TGTGCCAGCAGCTTAAATGCAGGCTATTCACCCCTCCACTTT. It is translated as CASSLNAGYSPLHF.

The gene calls are TRBV4-2 and TRBJ1-5, with 10 bases that match TRBD1. The length of the CDR3 is 17 residues. The junction had 10 bases not matched to a gene; V was cut back by 4 bases and J by 4 bases. Germline CDR1 LGHNA, CDR2 YNFKEQ. The CDR3 nucleotides read TGTGCCAGCAGCCTGACAGGGGGCGAGGGGTCGAATCAGCCCCAGCATTTT. This sequence encodes CASSLTGGEGSNQPQHF.

The gene calls are TRBV7-2 and TRBJ1-4; D possibly corresponds to TRBD1 (5 bases). V dropped 4 bases and J dropped 4 bases, with 10 bases sitting between them. The CDR3 has 14 residues. CDR1 SGHTA and CDR2 FQGNSA come from the germline V gene. CDR3 amino acids: CASSSGANNEKLFF. DNA for the CDR3: TGTGCCAGCAGCTCCGGGGCCAATAATGAAAAACTGTTTTTT.

This sequence joins TRBV7-2 and TRBJ2-3; 9 bases agree with TRBD2. Germline loops: CDR1 SGHTA, CDR2 FQGNSA. Trimming took 3 bases from V and 0 from J; bases not matched to a gene: 1. CDR3 length: 15 residues. In DNA, the CDR3 is TGTGCCAGCAGCTTGCGGGGGGGCAGCACAGATACGCAGTATTTT. Encoded protein: CASSLRGGSTDTQYF.